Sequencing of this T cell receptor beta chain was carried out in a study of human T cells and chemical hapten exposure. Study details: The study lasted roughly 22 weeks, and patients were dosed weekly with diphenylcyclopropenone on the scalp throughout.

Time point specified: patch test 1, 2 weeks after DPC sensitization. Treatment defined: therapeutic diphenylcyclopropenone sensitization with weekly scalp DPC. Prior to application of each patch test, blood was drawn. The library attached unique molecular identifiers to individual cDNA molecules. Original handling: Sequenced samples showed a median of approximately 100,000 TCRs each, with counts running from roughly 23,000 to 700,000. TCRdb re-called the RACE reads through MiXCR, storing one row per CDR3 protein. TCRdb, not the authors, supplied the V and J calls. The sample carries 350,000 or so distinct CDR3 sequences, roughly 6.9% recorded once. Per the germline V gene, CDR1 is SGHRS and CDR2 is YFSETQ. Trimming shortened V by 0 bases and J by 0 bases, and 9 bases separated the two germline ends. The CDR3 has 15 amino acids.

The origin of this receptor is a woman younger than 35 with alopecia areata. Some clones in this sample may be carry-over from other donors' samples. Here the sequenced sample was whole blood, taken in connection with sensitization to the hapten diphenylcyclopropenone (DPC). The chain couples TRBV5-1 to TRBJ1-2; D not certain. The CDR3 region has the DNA TGCGCCAGCAGCTTGGGGTACGCATCTAACTATGGCTACACCTTC. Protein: CASSLGYASNYGYTF.